This T cell receptor beta chain emerged from a study of beta chain features in type 1 diabetes. On the study more broadly: Comparable age, gender and cell yields were observed in patients relative to healthy donors.

General study findings and limits: There was a moderate but significant shortening of TCRB CDR3s in all four CD4+ subsets of Type 1 diabetes patients. When cDNA is sequenced, cells with high TCR expression could be over-represented.

The study reverse transcribed the entire isolated RNA, so it sequenced expressed TCRB transcripts. The average output of naive, central memory and regulatory T cell samples was approximately 3.6 million reads. Assay used: immunoSEQ multiplex PCR; TCRdb lists only in-frame clones, some missing. This sample has some 63,000 clones; approximately 47% occur once, and the top ten carry 0.7%. The CDR3 runs to 13 residues. Germline CDR1 is MNHNS and CDR2 is SASEGT. The germline V and J ends were trimmed by 8 bases and 2 bases, with 12 bases remaining between them. This clone was recorded a few times. Its specificity is not known. Staining for CD45RO/CCR7/CD25/CD127/CD95/CD27 allowed sorting of CD4+ naive, central memory, regulatory and stem cell-like memory cells.

The sample comprised central memory CD4+ T cells from blood. The rearrangement joins TRBV6-1 to TRBJ1-2; weak D call: TRBD1 (5 bases). The sequence derives from a man under 40 with type 1 diabetes. CDR3 region: CASRTPGNYGYTF. The DNA of the CDR3 is TGTGCCAGCCGGACACCCGGCAACTATGGCTACACCTTC.